The 20 T cell receptor beta chains below all came from one sample that was sequenced in a study of CD4 T cells in relation to SARS-CoV-2 and coronaviruses (dated by TCRdb to the early 2020s). The protocol used for the library was the immunoSEQ multiplex PCR assay. TCRdb stores this immuneACCESS table with in-frame sequences only. Part of the clones is absent; in the studies checked, under half of the shortfall reflects unresolved V genes, and no reason is known for the rest. The sample data list tens of thousands of clones, and more than 85% of these were observed just once. The ten largest clones capture 0.2% to 0.25% of the sample. CD4+ T cells from unexposed donors were collected before the COVID-19 pandemic (2011-2018). Sequencing used naive CD4+ T cells from PBMCs. In light of the paper, this sample's cell subset or site label describes: naive CD4+ T cells isolated by negative enrichment. The receptors derive from a human donor in good health.

V and J are TRBV10-1 and TRBJ2-3, with TRBD1 matching over 10 bases. The CDR3 sequence is 16 residues long. V was clipped by 4 bases and J by 1 base; unmatched bases: 5. The germline CDR1 and CDR2 sequences are WNHNN and SYGVQD (reference sequence). Here the CDR3 reads CASSGMTGGGTDTQYF. CDR3 nucleotides: TGCGCCAGCAGTGGAATGACAGGGGGCGGCACAGATACGCAGTATTTT.

This chain links TRBV2 with TRBJ1-1, with TRBD1 as a possible D gene (5 bases). CDR3 length equals 13 residues. The germline gives CDR1 SNHLY, CDR2 FYNNEI. V lost 5 bases and J 1 base, leaving 8 bases between the germline ends. CDR3 sequence (DNA): TGTGCCAGCAGTAACGACAGGAACACTGAAGCTTTCTTT. As protein: CASSNDRNTEAFF.

The V and J genes are TRBV27 and TRBJ1-5; TRBD1 might be the D (5 bases). The CDR3 runs 18 residues. CDR1 and CDR2 (germline): MNHEY, SMNVEV (reference sequence). V lost 5 bases and J 0 bases, leaving 20 bases between the germline ends. DNA of the CDR3: TGTGCCAGCAGTAACCAAAAGTGGGGGACTAATAGCAATCAGCCCCAGCATTTT. Residues: CASSNQKWGTNSNQPQHF.

This chain uses TRBV27 with TRBJ1-2; D possibly corresponds to TRBD1 (5 bases). In germline, CDR1 is MNHEY, CDR2 SMNVEV (reference sequence). V gave up 1 base and J gave up 2 bases, with 8 bases separating them. The CDR3 spans 14 residues. The CDR3 sequence is CASSLLWGNYGYTF. The DNA for the CDR3 is TGTGCCAGCAGTTTATTGTGGGGGAACTATGGCTACACCTTC.

The chain carries TRBV19 and TRBJ2-7; 8 positions match TRBD2. The length of the CDR3 is 17 residues. Germline assignment: CDR1 LNHDA and CDR2 SQIVND (reference sequence). V lost 2 bases and J lost 4; bases outside the gene matches: 13. CDR3 in amino acids: CASSIRIGLAGFYEQYF. In DNA, the CDR3 is TGTGCCAGTAGTATAAGAATCGGGCTAGCGGGTTTTTACGAGCAGTACTTC.

The genes are TRBV11-3 and TRBJ1-6, with TRBD1 as a possible D gene (5 bases). Germline lookup yields CDR1 SGHNT and CDR2 YENEEA. The CDR3 is 15 residues long. V was cut by 6 bases and J by 8 bases, with 17 bases left in between. CDR3: CASSFSGTPDSPLHF. The CDR3 DNA reads as TGTGCCAGCAGTTTCTCCGGGACCCCGGATTCACCCCTCCACTTT.

This chain links TRBV28 with TRBJ2-7; the D gene is possibly TRBD1 (6 bases). The CDR3 totals 15 residues. V lost 5 bases and J lost 3, with 17 bases in between. Looked up from germline, CDR1 is MDHEN and CDR2 is SYDVKM. Here the CDR3 reads CASSGGGSPVYEQYF. DNA of the CDR3: TGTGCCAGCAGTGGGGGCGGGTCCCCGGTCTACGAGCAGTACTTC.

The chain couples TRBV7-9 to TRBJ1-5; D remains ambiguous. CDR1 and CDR2 (germline): SEHNR, FQNEAQ (reference sequence). The CDR3 sequence is 16 residues long. V dropped 0 bases and J dropped 1 base, with 10 bases sitting between them. CDR3 region: CASSLAQTGSNQPQHF. DNA for the CDR3: TGTGCCAGCAGCTTAGCACAGACTGGGAGCAATCAGCCCCAGCATTTT.

This rearrangement joins TRBV19 to TRBJ2-1; 7 nucleotides align to TRBD1. Germline trimming cut 2 bases from V and 0 bases from J; bases unmatched to any gene: 7. CDR1 and CDR2 (germline): LNHDA, SQIVND (reference sequence). The CDR3 is 17 amino acids. The DNA of the CDR3 is TGTGCCAGTAGTATAAGGGGGCTCTACAGCTCCTACAATGAGCAGTTCTTC. It translates to CASSIRGLYSSYNEQFF.

The chain has TRBV5-1 and TRBJ2-7; 8 bases match TRBD2. Losses at the gene ends were 2 bases for V and 6 bases for J; bases not matched to a gene: 7. Germline-derived CDR1 and CDR2 are SGHRS and YFSETQ. The CDR3 has 14 amino acids. CDR3 in amino acids: CASSFGGARGEQYF. In DNA form, the CDR3 reads TGCGCCAGCAGCTTCGGGGGGGCCCGAGGCGAGCAGTACTTC.

This sequence joins TRBV5-6 and TRBJ1-1, with TRBD1 identical over 7 bases. Per the germline V gene, CDR1 is SGHDT and CDR2 is YYEEEE. The CDR3 is 16 residues long. Trimming at V came to 4 bases and at J to 2 bases, leaving 11 bases not matched to a gene. CDR3 bases: TGTGCCAGCAGCCCACTACAGGGGACCCACAACACTGAAGCTTTCTTT. Amino acid sequence: CASSPLQGTHNTEAFF.

The table lists this clone with a count of one. The DNA for the CDR3 is TGTGCCAGCAGCTTAGGGCACGGGGGAGGGACTGAAGCTTTCTTT. Protein sequence: CASSLGHGGGTEAFF. The chain couples TRBV3-1 (or the pseudogene TRBV3-2) to TRBJ1-1, with D perhaps TRBD1 (5 bases). Trimming left V 5 bases short and J 5 bases short, with 18 bases between. CDR1 and CDR2 from the germline V gene are LGHDT and YNNKEL (reference sequence). The CDR3 is 15 amino acids.

The chain couples TRBV28 to TRBJ2-1, with 9 bases fitting TRBD1. Trimming removed 5 bases from V and 0 bases from J; junction bases left unmatched: 11. Germline V gene lookup returns CDR1 MDHEN and CDR2 SYDVKM. This CDR3 has 18 amino acids. CDR3 loop: CASSGGQGPSGSYNEQFF. The CDR3 DNA reads as TGTGCCAGCAGTGGGGGACAGGGTCCTAGCGGCTCCTACAATGAGCAGTTCTTC.

The chain joins TRBV5-1 to TRBJ2-1; 13 nucleotides match TRBD2. CDR3 length: 15 amino acids. Trimming removed 4 bases from V and 7 bases from J; junction bases left unmatched: 5. Germline lookup yields CDR1 SGHRS and CDR2 YFSETQ. CDR3 DNA sequence: TGCGCCAGCAGCCGGACTAGCGGGGGAGGTAATGAGCAGTTCTTC. This translates into CASSRTSGGGNEQFF.

The chain uses TRBV2 and TRBJ2-1; D gene uncertain. This CDR3 is built from 11 residues. Per the germline V gene, CDR1 is SNHLY and CDR2 is FYNNEI. Trimming left V 6 bases short and J 8 bases short, with 8 bases between. CDR3 in DNA: TGTGCCAGCAGCCCGTTCGATGAGCAGTTCTTC. This translates into CASSPFDEQFF.

The chain links TRBV5-4 to TRBJ1-4, with a weak D call TRBD1 (6 bases). Trimming stripped 0 bases from V and 7 bases from J, with 13 bases between. Germline V gene data show CDR1 as SGHNT and CDR2 as YYREEE (reference sequence). This CDR3 contains 15 residues. The CDR3 protein is CASSLDGGAGEKLFF. The CDR3 DNA follows: TGTGCCAGCAGCTTGGATGGGGGCGCGGGTGAAAAACTGTTTTTT.

The V and J genes are TRBV9 and TRBJ2-7, with 13 bases identical to TRBD2. V lost 4 bases, J lost 11 bases, and 12 bases stayed unmatched. This CDR3 has 15 residues. Per germline, CDR1 SGDLS and CDR2 YYNGEE. As DNA, the CDR3 is TGTGCCAGCAGCTTTACCGGGACTAGCGGGGATAGGGAGTACTTC. Residues: CASSFTGTSGDREYF.

The chain carries TRBV7-2 and TRBJ2-7; possible D gene TRBD2, 5 bases. The CDR3 sequence is 14 residues long. Trimming stripped 2 bases from V and 3 bases from J, with 11 bases between. The germline CDR1 and CDR2 sequences are SGHTA and FQGNSA. The CDR3 DNA reads as TGTGCCAGCAGCTTATGGGGTAGCGTCTACGAGCAGTACTTC. Protein product: CASSLWGSVYEQYF. Filled out from reference TRBV7-2 and TRBJ2-7, the complete variable domain reads GAGVSQSPSNKVTEKGKDVELRCDPISGHTALYWYRQSLGQGLEFLIYFQGNSAPDKSGLPSDRFSAERTGGSVSTLTIQRTQQEDSAVYLCASSLWGSVYEQYFGPGTRLTVT.

The J gene is TRBJ2-5, the V gene TRBV11-2; D remains ambiguous. Trimming removed 5 bases from V and 2 bases from J, with 12 bases in between. The CDR3 contains 14 residues. The germline V gene encodes CDR1 SGHAT and CDR2 FQNNGV. The CDR3 sequence: CASSPRMIQETQYF. CDR3 bases: TGTGCCAGCAGCCCCCGGATGATACAAGAGACCCAGTACTTC.

The gene calls are TRBV27 and TRBJ2-2; weak D call: TRBD2 (6 bases). The CDR3 is made up of 16 amino acids. The germline gives CDR1 MNHEY, CDR2 SMNVEV (reference sequence). V gave up 5 bases and J gave up 4 bases, with 17 bases separating them. The CDR3 spells CASSPEGGGVTGELFF. Written as DNA, the CDR3 is TGTGCCAGCAGTCCCGAAGGCGGCGGGGTCACCGGGGAGCTGTTTTTT.